One sample yielded the 15 T cell receptor beta chains listed below, sequenced in a study of shared clonotypes between healthy human individuals. Measured with immunoSEQ multiplex PCR; TCRdb has only the in-frame clones, and not every one. The profile covers approximately 2.4 million clones, with about 94% appearing a single time and roughly 0.13% taken by the ten largest. Sequencing was carried out using naive CD4+ T cells sorted from blood. Stated subset: CD45RA+ positively selected. These receptors were collected from a man aged 18 to 29 in good health.

This chain links TRBV15 with TRBJ1-1, with D maybe TRBD1 (6 bases). Trimming cost V 3 bases and J 1 base, with 12 bases left between them. Germline V gene sequence: CDR1 LNHNV, CDR2 YYDKDF (reference sequence). The CDR3 has 15 residues. In DNA, the CDR3 is TGTGCCACCAGCAGGCCAGAACAGGGGAACACTGAAGCTTTCTTT. It codes for CATSRPEQGNTEAFF.

The CDR3 DNA is TGTGCCAGCAGTTACGCCATCGGGTACGAGCAGTACTTC. It translates to CASSYAIGYEQYF. The rearrangement uses TRBV6-5 and TRBJ2-7; unclear D gene. The CDR3 consists of 13 residues. The germline V gene has CDR1 MNHEY and CDR2 SVGAGI. The ends were cut back, 2 bases at V and 4 bases at J, with 9 bases in the middle.

The chain uses TRBV27 and TRBJ2-7; a weak D match, TRBD1 (6 bases). Germline V gene lookup returns CDR1 MNHEY and CDR2 SMNVEV (reference sequence). CDR3 length: 13 residues. V gave up 4 bases and J gave up 3 bases, with 10 bases separating them. CDR3 region: CASSSTGYYEQYF. The CDR3, as DNA: TGTGCCAGCAGTTCAACAGGGTACTACGAGCAGTACTTC.

This chain links TRBV29-1 with TRBJ2-1; D perhaps matches TRBD1 (5 bases). V was pared by 3 bases and J by 6 bases, with 12 bases between. CDR3 size: 13 residues. Germline V gives CDR1 SQVTM, CDR2 ANQGSEA. The CDR3 DNA sequence: TGCAGCGTTGACGCATCAGGGTTCAATGAGCAGTTCTTC. It translates to CSVDASGFNEQFF.

The chain uses TRBV30 and TRBJ1-3, with TRBD1 matching 8 bases. V shed 8 bases, J shed 2 bases, and the junction held 5 bases outside the gene matches. The germline V gene has CDR1 GTSNPN and CDR2 SVGIG (reference sequence). The CDR3 runs to 13 residues. The CDR3 reads CARLDRAGNTIYF. The CDR3 nucleotides are TGTGCCCGCTTGGACAGGGCTGGAAACACCATATATTTT.

V and J are TRBV2 and TRBJ2-5; D is uncertain. Near its end, the DNA agrees better with TRBJ2-7, so the J call may be wrong. The germline gives CDR1 SNHLY, CDR2 FYNNEI. The CDR3 runs to 11 residues. The CDR3 nucleotides are TGTGCCAGCACAGCTTCCTACGAGCAGTACTTC. It specifies CASTASYEQYF.

J is TRBJ2-5 and V is TRBV6-1; D is unresolved. Trimming removed 5 bases at V and 3 bases at J, with 4 bases between. In germline, CDR1 is MNHNS, CDR2 SASEGT. This CDR3 is built from 11 residues. The CDR3 region has the DNA TGTGCCAGCAGTTACGAAGAGACCCAGTACTTC. It translates to CASSYEETQYF.

In the case of this clone: This sample includes further DNA sequences coding for the same CDR3. The gene calls are TRBV7-2 and TRBJ1-1, with D perhaps matching TRBD1 (5 bases). The CDR3 totals 14 residues. The V end was cut by 5 bases, the J end by 0 bases, with 10 bases between. In germline, CDR1 is SGHTA, CDR2 FQGNSA. The CDR3 here is CASSLGGVNTEAFF. The CDR3 region has the DNA TGTGCCAGCAGCCTCGGAGGGGTGAACACTGAAGCTTTCTTT.

The chain employs TRBV11-2 and TRBJ2-3; D is possibly TRBD2 (6 bases). CDR1 and CDR2 from the germline V gene are SGHAT and FQNNGV. V was cut by 4 bases and J by 10 bases, with 18 bases left in between. The CDR3 loop spans 14 amino acids. This CDR3 reads CASSSLAELTPQYF. CDR3 coding DNA: TGTGCCAGCAGCTCCTTAGCGGAGTTAACTCCGCAGTATTTT.

The chain links TRBV6-5 to TRBJ2-1, with D possibly TRBD1 on 6 matching bases. The germline gives CDR1 MNHEY, CDR2 SVGAGI. V was clipped by 6 bases and J by 5 bases, with 17 bases between them. The CDR3 is 15 amino acids. CDR3 DNA: TGTGCCAGCAGGTCGGACAGCCTGGGGAACAATGAGCAGTTCTTC. As protein: CASRSDSLGNNEQFF.

The chain uses TRBV28 and TRBJ2-1; D is perhaps TRBD2 (5 bases). CDR1 and CDR2 from the germline V gene are MDHEN and SYDVKM. This CDR3 spans 13 amino acids. V lost 6 bases and J 10 bases, leaving 16 bases between the germline ends. The CDR3 loop is CASSFEGSGEQFF. CDR3 sequence (DNA): TGTGCCAGCAGCTTTGAGGGATCGGGGGAGCAGTTCTTC. The whole variable domain, remainder taken from reference TRBV28 and TRBJ2-1, is DVKVTQSSRYLVKRTGEKVFLECVQDMDHENMFWYRQDPGLGLRLIYFSYDVKMKEKGDIPEGYSVSREKKERFSLILESASTNQTSMYLCASSFEGSGEQFFGPGTRLTVL.

The chain joins TRBV10-3 to TRBJ2-6, with a possible D match to TRBD1 (6 bases). The CDR3 consists of 14 residues. CDR1 and CDR2 (germline): ENHRY, SYGVKD. V gave up 5 bases and J gave up 4 bases, with 9 bases separating them. The DNA for the CDR3 is TGTGCCATCAGTACAGGGAACGGGGCCAACGTCCTGACTTTC. It specifies CAISTGNGANVLTF.

J is TRBJ2-2 and V is TRBV2; TRBD2 might be the D (10 bases). The CDR3 totals 20 residues. The V end lost 8 bases, the J end lost 4 bases, and 32 bases lay between the germline ends. Germline V gene lookup returns CDR1 SNHLY and CDR2 FYNNEI. CDR3 protein: CASGAGTGFILAGVTGELFF. The CDR3 region has the DNA TGTGCCAGCGGGGCCGGGACAGGGTTTATTCTAGCGGGAGTCACCGGGGAGCTGTTTTTT.

This clone was observed a single time. The rearrangement uses TRBV7-8 and TRBJ1-3, with 10 bases fitting TRBD1. Germline V gives CDR1 SGHVS, CDR2 FQNEAQ. Trimming removed 5 bases from V and 3 bases from J; junction bases left unmatched: 10. The CDR3 is 17 residues long. The CDR3 nucleotides read TGTGCCAGCAGCCCATCGAGCGGGACAGGGGTTGGAAACACCATATATTTT. Encoded protein: CASSPSSGTGVGNTIYF.

This chain uses TRBV28 with TRBJ1-2; 7 bases map to TRBD1. V was pared by 4 bases and J by 2 bases, with 13 bases of the junction left unmatched. CDR1 and CDR2 (germline): MDHEN, SYDVKM. This CDR3 has 17 amino acids. The CDR3 reads CASSSPPRGLKNYGYTF. In DNA form, the CDR3 reads TGTGCCAGCAGTTCCCCCCCGAGGGGGCTAAAAAACTATGGCTACACCTTC.